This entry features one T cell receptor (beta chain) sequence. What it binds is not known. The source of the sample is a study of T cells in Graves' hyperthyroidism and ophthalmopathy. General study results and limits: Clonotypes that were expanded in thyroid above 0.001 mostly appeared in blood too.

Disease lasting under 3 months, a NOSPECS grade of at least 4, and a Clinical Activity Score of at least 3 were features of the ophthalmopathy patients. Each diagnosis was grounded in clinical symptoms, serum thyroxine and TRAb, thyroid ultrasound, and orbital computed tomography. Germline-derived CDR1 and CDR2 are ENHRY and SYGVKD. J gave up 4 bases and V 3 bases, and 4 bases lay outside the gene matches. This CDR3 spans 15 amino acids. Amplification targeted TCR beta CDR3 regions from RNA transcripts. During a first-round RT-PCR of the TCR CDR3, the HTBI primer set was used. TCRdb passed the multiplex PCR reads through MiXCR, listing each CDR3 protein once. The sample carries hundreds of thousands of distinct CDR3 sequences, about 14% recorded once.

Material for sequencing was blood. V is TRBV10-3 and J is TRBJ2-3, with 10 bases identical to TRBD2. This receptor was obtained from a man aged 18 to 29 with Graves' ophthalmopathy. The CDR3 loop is CAISETLAGADTQYF. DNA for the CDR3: TGTGCCATCAGTGAAACCCTAGCGGGGGCAGATACGCAGTATTTT.